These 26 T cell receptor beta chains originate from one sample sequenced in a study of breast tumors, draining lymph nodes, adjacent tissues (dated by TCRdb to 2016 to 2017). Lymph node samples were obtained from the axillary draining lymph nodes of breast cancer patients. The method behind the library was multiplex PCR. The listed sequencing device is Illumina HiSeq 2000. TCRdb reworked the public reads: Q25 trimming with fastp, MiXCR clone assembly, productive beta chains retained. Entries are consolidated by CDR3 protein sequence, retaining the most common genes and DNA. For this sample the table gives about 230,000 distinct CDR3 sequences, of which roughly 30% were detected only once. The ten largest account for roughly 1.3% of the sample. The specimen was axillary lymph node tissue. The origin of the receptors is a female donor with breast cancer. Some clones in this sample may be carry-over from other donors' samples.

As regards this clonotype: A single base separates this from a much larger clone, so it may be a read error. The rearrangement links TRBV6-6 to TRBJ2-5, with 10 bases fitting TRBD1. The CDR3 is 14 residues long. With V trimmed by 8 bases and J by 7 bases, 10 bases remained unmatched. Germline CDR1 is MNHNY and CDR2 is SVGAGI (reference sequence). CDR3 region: CASGGTGDIGTQYF. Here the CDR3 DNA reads TGTGCCAGCGGAGGGACAGGGGACATCGGGACCCAGTACTTC.

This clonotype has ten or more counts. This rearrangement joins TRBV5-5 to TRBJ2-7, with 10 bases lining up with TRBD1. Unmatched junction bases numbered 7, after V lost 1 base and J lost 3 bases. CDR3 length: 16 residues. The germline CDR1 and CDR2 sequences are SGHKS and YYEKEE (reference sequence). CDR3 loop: CASSLFWDRGYYEQYF. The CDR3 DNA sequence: TGTGCCAGCAGCTTGTTCTGGGACAGGGGTTACTACGAGCAGTACTTC. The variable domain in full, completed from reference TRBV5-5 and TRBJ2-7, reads DAGVTQSPTHLIKTRGQQVTLRCSPISGHKSVSWYQQVLGQGPQFIFQYYEKEERGRGNFPDRFSARQFPNYSSELNVNALLLGDSALYLCASSLFWDRGYYEQYFGPGTRLTVT.

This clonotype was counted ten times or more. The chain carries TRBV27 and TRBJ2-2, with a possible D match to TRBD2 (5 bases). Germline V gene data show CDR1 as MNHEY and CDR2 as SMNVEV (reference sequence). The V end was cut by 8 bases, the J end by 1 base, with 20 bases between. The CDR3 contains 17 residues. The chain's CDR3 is CASAVRVVYWNTGELFF. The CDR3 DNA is TGTGCCAGCGCCGTGAGGGTCGTTTACTGGAACACCGGGGAGCTGTTTTTT.

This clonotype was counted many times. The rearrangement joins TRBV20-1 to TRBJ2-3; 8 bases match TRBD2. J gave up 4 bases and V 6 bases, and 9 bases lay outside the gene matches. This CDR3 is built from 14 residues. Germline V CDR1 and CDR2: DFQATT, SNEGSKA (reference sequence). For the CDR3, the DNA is TGCAGTGCCACGGGGACTAGGCCCGCAGATACGCAGTATTTT. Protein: CSATGTRPADTQYF.

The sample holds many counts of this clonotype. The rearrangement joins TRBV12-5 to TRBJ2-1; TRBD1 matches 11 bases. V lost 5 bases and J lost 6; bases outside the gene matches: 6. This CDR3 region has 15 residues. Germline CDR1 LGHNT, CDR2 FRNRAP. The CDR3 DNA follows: TGTGCTAGTGGTAGGTCGGGGACAGGGGGCAATGAGCAGTTCTTC. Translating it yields CASGRSGTGGNEQFF.

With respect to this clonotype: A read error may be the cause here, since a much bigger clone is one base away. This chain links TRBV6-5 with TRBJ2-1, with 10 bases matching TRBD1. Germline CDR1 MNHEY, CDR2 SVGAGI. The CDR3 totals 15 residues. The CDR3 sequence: CASGYRQGASGEQFF. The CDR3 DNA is TGTGCCAGCGGTTATCGACAGGGGGCGTCGGGGGAGCAGTTCTTC.

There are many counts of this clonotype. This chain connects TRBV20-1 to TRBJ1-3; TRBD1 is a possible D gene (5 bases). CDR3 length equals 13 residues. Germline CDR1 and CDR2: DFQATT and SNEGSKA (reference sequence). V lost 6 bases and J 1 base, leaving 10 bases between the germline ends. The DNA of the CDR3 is TGCAGTGCAAACCCAGGGTCTGGAAACACCATATATTTT. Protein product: CSANPGSGNTIYF.

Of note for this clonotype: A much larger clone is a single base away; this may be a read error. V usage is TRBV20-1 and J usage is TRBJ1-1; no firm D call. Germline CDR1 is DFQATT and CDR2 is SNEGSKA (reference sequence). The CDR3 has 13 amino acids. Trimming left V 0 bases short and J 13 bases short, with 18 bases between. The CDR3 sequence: CSARDPPRPHGFF. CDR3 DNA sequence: TGCAGTGCTAGAGATCCCCCTCGTCCGCACGGTTTCTTT.

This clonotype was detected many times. CDR3 residues: CASSGGTSGRRDPLDEQFF. The CDR3 DNA follows: TGTGCCAGCAGTGGAGGGACTAGCGGGAGGCGGGACCCATTGGATGAGCAGTTCTTC. This chain uses TRBV2 with TRBJ2-1; 15 bases are a match to TRBD2. The CDR3 is made up of 19 amino acids. Germline V CDR1 and CDR2: SNHLY, FYNNEI. V lost 4 bases to trimming and J lost 8 bases; unmatched junction nucleotides: 15.

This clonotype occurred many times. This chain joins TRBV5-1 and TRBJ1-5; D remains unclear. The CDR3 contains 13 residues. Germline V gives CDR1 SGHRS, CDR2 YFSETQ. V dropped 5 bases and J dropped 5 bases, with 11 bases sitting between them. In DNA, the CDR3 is TGCGCCAGCAGTCCCGACGGGTATCAGCCCCAGCATTTT. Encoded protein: CASSPDGYQPQHF.

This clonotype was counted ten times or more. The CDR3 nucleotides are TGCGCCAGCAGCCGAGCGGGAGCAGATGAGACCCAGTACTTC. It codes for CASSRAGADETQYF. The J gene is TRBJ2-5, the V gene TRBV5-1, with 8 bases lining up with TRBD2. V trimming: 4 bases; J trimming: 5 bases; junction bases outside the gene matches: 7. Germline-derived CDR1 and CDR2 are SGHRS and YFSETQ. The CDR3 consists of 14 residues.

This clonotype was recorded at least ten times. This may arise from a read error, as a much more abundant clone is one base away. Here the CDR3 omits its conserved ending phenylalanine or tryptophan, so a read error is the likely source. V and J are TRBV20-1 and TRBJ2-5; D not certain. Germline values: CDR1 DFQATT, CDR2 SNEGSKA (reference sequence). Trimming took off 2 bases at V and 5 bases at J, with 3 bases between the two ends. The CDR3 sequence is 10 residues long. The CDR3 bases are TGCAGTGCTAGACCGGAGACCCAGTACTCC. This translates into CSARPETQYS.

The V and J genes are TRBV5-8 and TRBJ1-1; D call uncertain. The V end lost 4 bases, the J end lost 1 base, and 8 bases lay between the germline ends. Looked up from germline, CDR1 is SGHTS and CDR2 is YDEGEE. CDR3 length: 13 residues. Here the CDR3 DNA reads TGTGCCAGCAGCCGACGGACGAACACTGAAGCTTTCTTT. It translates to CASSRRTNTEAFF.

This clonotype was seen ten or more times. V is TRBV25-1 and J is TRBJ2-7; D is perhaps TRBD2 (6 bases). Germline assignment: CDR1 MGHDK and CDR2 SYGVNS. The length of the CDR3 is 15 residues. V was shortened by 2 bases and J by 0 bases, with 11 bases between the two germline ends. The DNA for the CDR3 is TGTGCCAGCAGTGAAGGGACTCCGTCCTCCTACGAGCAGTACTTC. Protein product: CASSEGTPSSYEQYF.

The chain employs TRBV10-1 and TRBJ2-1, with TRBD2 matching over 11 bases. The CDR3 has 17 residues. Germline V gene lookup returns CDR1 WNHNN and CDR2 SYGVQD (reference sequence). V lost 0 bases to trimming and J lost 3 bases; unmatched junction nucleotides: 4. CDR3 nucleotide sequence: TGCGCCAGCAGTGAGTCGAAACTAGCGGGAGTCTACAATGAGCAGTTCTTC. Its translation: CASSESKLAGVYNEQFF.

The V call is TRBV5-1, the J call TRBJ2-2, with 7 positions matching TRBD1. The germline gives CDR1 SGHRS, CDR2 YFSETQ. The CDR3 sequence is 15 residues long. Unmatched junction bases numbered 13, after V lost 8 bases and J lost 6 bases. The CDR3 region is CASIQTGPLAGELFF. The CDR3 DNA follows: TGCGCCAGTATCCAGACAGGGCCGTTAGCCGGGGAGCTGTTTTTT.

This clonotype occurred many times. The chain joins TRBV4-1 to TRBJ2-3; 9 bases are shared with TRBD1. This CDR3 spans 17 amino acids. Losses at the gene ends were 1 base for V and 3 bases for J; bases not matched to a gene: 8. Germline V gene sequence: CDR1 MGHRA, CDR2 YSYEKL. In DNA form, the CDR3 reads TGCGCCAGCAGCCAAGGCCCTCCGACAGGGGGGACAGATACGCAGTATTTT. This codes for CASSQGPPTGGTDTQYF.

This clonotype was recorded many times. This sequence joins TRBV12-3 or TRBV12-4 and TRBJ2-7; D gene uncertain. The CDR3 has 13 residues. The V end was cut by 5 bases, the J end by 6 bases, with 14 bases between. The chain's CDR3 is CASSPMTSGEQYF. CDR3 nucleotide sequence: TGTGCCAGCAGTCCGATGACTTCGGGCGAGCAGTACTTC.

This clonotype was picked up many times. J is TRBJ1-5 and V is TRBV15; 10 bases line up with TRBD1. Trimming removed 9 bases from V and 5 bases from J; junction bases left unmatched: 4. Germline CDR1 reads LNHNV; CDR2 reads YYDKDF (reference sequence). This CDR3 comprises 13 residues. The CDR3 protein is CATRDRGHQPQHF. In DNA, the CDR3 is TGTGCCACACGGGACAGGGGACATCAGCCCCAGCATTTT. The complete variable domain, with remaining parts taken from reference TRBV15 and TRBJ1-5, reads DAMVIQNPRYQVTQFGKPVTLSCSQTLNHNVMYWYQQKSSQAPKLLFHYYDKDFNNEADTPDNFQSRRPNTSFCFLDIRSPGLGDTAMYLCATRDRGHQPQHFGDGTRLSIL.

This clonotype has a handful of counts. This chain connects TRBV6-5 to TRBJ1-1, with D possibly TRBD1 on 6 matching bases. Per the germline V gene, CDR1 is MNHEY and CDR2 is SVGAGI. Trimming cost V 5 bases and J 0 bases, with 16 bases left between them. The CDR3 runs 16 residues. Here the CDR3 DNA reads TGTGCCAGCAGTCTTGGACACAGGGCAGTGAACACTGAAGCTTTCTTT. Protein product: CASSLGHRAVNTEAFF.

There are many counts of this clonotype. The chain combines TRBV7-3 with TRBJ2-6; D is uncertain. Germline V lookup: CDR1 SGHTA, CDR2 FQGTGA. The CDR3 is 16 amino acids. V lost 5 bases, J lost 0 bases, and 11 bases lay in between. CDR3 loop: CASSPTDDSGANVLTF. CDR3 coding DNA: TGTGCCAGCAGCCCCACGGACGACTCTGGGGCCAACGTCCTGACTTTC.

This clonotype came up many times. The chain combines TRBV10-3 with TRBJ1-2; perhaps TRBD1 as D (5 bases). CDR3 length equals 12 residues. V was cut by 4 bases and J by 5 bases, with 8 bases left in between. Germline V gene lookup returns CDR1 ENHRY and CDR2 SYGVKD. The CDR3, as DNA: TGTGCCATCAGTGGGACACAGTATGGCTACACCTTC. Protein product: CAISGTQYGYTF.

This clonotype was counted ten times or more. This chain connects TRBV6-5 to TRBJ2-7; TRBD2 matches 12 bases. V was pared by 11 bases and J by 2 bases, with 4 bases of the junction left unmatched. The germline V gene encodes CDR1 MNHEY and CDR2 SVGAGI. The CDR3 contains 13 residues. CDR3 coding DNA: TGTGCCGGGCTAGCGGGAGGGCCCTACGAGCAGTACTTC. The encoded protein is CAGLAGGPYEQYF.

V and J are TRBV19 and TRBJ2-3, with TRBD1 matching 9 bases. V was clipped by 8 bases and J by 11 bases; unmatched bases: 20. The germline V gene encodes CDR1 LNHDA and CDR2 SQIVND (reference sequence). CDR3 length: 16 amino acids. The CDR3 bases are TGTGCCAGTCGAGACCGGACAGGGGACCGTATGGATGAGCAGTATTTT. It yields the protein CASRDRTGDRMDEQYF.

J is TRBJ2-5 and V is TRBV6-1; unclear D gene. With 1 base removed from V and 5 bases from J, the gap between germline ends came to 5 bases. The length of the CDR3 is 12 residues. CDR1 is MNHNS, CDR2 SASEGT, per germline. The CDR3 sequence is CASSEGRETQYF. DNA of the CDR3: TGTGCCAGCAGTGAAGGCCGGGAGACCCAGTACTTC.

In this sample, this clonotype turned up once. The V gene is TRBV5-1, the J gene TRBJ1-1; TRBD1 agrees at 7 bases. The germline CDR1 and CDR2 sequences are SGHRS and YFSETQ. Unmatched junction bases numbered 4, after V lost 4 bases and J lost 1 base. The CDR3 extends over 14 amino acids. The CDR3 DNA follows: TGCGCCAGCAGCCGTTCAGGGGGGAACACTGAAGCTTTCTTT. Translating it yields CASSRSGGNTEAFF.